Presented here are 11 T cell receptor beta chains from one specimen sequenced in a study of blood T cell repertoires in COVID-19. Profiled with immunoSEQ multiplex PCR; TCRdb holds only in-frame clones, not every one. The sample comprises roughly 140,000 clones, 80% to 90% of which are singletons, and around 8% rests with the top ten. Sequenced: peripheral blood. Every receptor here comes from a woman aged 55-69 years with COVID-19, enrolled during active disease.

CDR3 DNA: TGTGCCAGCAGTGAACTCGGCGGGGAGCTGTTTTTT. It translates to CASSELGGELFF. The gene calls are TRBV25-1 and TRBJ2-2; D ambiguous. Germline CDR1 MGHDK, CDR2 SYGVNS. V lost 2 bases to trimming and J lost 7 bases, with 5 bases between them. This CDR3 spans 12 amino acids.

Of note for this clone: Other DNA sequences in the same sample also yield this CDR3. V usage is TRBV3-1 (or the pseudogene TRBV3-2) and J usage is TRBJ2-5; possibly TRBD1 for D (6 bases). Looked up from germline, CDR1 is LGHDT and CDR2 is YNNKEL (reference sequence). Trimming shortened V by 0 bases and J by 5 bases, and 10 bases separated the two germline ends. This CDR3 is 14 amino acids long. CDR3 sequence: CASSQDGRGETQYF. CDR3 sequence (DNA): TGTGCCAGCAGCCAAGACGGCAGGGGCGAGACCCAGTACTTC.

The chain combines TRBV7-7 with TRBJ2-3; D perhaps matches TRBD2 (6 bases). The CDR3 totals 17 residues. Per germline, CDR1 SSHAT and CDR2 FNYEAQ (reference sequence). V shed 2 bases and J shed 5 bases, with 20 bases lying between them. The CDR3 nucleotides read TGTGCCAGCAGCTTAAGTGGCGGGGCCAAGGATGGAGATACGCAGTATTTT. This translates into CASSLSGGAKDGDTQYF.

This chain uses TRBV7-9 with TRBJ2-1; weak D call: TRBD2 (6 bases). Germline CDR1 SEHNR, CDR2 FQNEAQ (reference sequence). The ends were cut back, 4 bases at V and 6 bases at J, with 28 bases in the middle. The CDR3 length is 19 residues. The chain's CDR3 is CASSSELGGRKSPSNEQFF. The CDR3 DNA reads TGTGCCAGCAGCTCCGAACTGGGAGGAAGGAAAAGTCCCTCCAATGAGCAGTTCTTC.

V and J are TRBV4-3 and TRBJ2-1; 7 bases line up with TRBD2. The V and J ends lost 1 base and 7 bases, in that order; junction bases with no gene match: 13. The germline V gene encodes CDR1 LGHNA and CDR2 YSLEER. This CDR3 is 17 amino acids long. In DNA form, the CDR3 reads TGCGCCAGCAGCCAAGCCTCGGGCGGGGGAATTCAGAATGAGCAGTTCTTC. This sequence encodes CASSQASGGGIQNEQFF.

The rearrangement uses TRBV11-3 and TRBJ2-1; no definite D call. Trimming pared 0 bases from V and 0 bases from J, leaving 12 bases between. The CDR3 totals 17 residues. Germline V gene sequence: CDR1 SGHNT, CDR2 YENEEA. The CDR3 sequence: CASSLDLRHSSYNEQFF. The CDR3 DNA is TGTGCCAGCAGCTTAGATCTAAGGCACAGCTCCTACAATGAGCAGTTCTTC.

The rearrangement uses TRBV5-4 and TRBJ2-3; a weak D match, TRBD1 (5 bases). V gave up 0 bases and J gave up 4 bases, with 9 bases separating them. The CDR3 loop spans 14 amino acids. Germline V lookup: CDR1 SGHNT, CDR2 YYREEE (reference sequence). CDR3 loop: CASSLVGDADTQYF. In DNA form, the CDR3 reads TGTGCCAGCAGCTTGGTAGGGGATGCAGATACGCAGTATTTT.

This chain uses TRBV3-1 (or the pseudogene TRBV3-2) with TRBJ2-7; TRBD2 aligns across 9 bases. CDR3 length: 15 residues. Germline-derived CDR1 and CDR2 are LGHDT and YNNKEL (reference sequence). The trim removed 1 base at V and 0 bases at J, leaving 1 base unmatched. CDR3 nucleotides: TGTGCCAGCAGCCAAGGCGGGGGGGGCTCCTACGAGCAGTACTTC. It translates to CASSQGGGGSYEQYF.

The chain joins TRBV4-1 to TRBJ1-6; D not resolved. The germline V gene has CDR1 MGHRA and CDR2 YSYEKL. V lost 1 base and J 9 bases, leaving 16 bases between the germline ends. This CDR3 has 16 amino acids. DNA for the CDR3: TGCGCCAGCAGCCAAGGTACAGATACCATTAGTTCACCCCTCCACTTT. It encodes CASSQGTDTISSPLHF.

The rearrangement joins TRBV2 to TRBJ2-7, with D perhaps TRBD1 (5 bases). Germline values: CDR1 SNHLY, CDR2 FYNNEI. V lost 3 bases and J 2 bases, leaving 11 bases between the germline ends. The CDR3 contains 14 residues. This CDR3 is CASSDAGITYEQYF. The CDR3 coding sequence is TGTGCCAGCAGTGACGCAGGGATAACCTACGAGCAGTACTTC.

CDR3: CASTPLQGAHSEQYF. CDR3 DNA sequence: TGTGCCAGCACTCCATTGCAGGGGGCGCATTCCGAGCAGTACTTC. This chain uses TRBV27 with TRBJ2-7, with TRBD1 identical over 8 bases. The CDR3 is made up of 15 amino acids. V shed 7 bases and J 6 bases; nucleotides not matched to a gene: 14. Germline loops: CDR1 MNHEY, CDR2 SMNVEV (reference sequence).